The clone carrying this T cell receptor beta chain was picked up one time. Its antigen is not identified. The record originates from a study of shared clonotypes between healthy human individuals. As for the study in general: Two female and a few male donors aged 18 to 49 were enrolled.

In the CD4+ fraction, cells were divided into CD45RA+ naive and CD45RA-negative memory subsets. Study-wide results and caveats: Generation probabilities were higher for clonotypes shared across all four sorted-subset donors than for unshared ones.

The table came from immunoSEQ multiplex PCR; TCRdb's copy has only in-frame clones and leaves some out. Of 2,500,000 or so clones detected, roughly 90% appear once; the ten largest clones hold around 0.4%. Deletions cut 4 bases from V and 8 bases from J, with 15 bases between. CDR3 size: 14 residues. Germline V gene sequence: CDR1 SGHDN, CDR2 FVKESK. The sequence was obtained from a man between 18 and 35 years old in good health. Some clones in this sample may be carry-over from other donors' samples. The material sequenced was naive CD4+ T cells from PBMCs. Sample subset: CD45RA+ positively selected. The chain combines TRBV14 with TRBJ2-1; TRBD2 might be the D (6 bases). Here the CDR3 DNA reads TGTGCCAGCAGCCTACGGGACTCCCGATATGAGCAGTTCTTC. It specifies CASSLRDSRYEQFF.